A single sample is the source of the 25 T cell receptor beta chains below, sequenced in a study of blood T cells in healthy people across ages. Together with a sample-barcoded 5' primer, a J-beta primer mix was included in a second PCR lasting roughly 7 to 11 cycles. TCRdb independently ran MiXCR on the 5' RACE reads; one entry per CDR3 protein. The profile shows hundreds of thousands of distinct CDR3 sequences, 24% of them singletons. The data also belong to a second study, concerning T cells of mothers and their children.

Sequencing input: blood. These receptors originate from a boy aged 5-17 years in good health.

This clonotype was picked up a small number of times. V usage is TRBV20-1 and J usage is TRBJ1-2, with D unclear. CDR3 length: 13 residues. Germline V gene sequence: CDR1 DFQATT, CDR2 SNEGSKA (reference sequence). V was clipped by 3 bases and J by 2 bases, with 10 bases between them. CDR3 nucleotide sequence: TGCAGTGCTAGTCCCCGGGAAAACTATGGCTACACCTTC. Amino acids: CSASPRENYGYTF.

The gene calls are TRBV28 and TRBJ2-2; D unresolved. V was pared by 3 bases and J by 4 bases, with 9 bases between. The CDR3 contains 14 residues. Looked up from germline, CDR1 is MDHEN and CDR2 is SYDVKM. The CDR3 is CASSFGLVTGELFF. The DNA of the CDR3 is TGTGCCAGCAGTTTTGGGTTGGTCACCGGGGAGCTGTTTTTT.

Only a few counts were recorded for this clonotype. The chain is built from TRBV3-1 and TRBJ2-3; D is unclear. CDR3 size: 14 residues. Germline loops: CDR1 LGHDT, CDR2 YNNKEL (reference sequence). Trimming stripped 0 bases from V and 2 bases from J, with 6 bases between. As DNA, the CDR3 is TGTGCCAGCAGCCAAGAACTAATCACAGATACGCAGTATTTT. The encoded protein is CASSQELITDTQYF.

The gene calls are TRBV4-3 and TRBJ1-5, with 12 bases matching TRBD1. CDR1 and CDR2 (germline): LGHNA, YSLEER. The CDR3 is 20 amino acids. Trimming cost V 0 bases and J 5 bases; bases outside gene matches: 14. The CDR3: CASSQDSGTGGVGLYQPQHF. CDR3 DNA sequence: TGCGCCAGCAGCCAAGATAGCGGGACAGGGGGCGTGGGCTTGTATCAGCCCCAGCATTTT.

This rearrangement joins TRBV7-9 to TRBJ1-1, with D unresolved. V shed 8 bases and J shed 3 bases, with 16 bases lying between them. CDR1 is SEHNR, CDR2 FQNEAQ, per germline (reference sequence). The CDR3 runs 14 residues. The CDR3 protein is CASSPPRSYTEAFF. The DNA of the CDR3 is TGTGCCAGCTCCCCCCCGCGCAGCTACACTGAAGCTTTCTTT.

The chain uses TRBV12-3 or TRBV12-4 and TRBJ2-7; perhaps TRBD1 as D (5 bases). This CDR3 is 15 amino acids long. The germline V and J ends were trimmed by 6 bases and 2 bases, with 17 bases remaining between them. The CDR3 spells CASRYDSDHTYEQYF. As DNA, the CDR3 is TGTGCCAGCAGATATGACAGCGATCATACCTACGAGCAGTACTTC.

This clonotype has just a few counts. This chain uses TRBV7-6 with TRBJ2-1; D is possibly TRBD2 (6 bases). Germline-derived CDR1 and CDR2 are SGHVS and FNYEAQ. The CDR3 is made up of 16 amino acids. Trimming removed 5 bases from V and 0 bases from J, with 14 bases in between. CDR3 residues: CASSPTDYSSYNEQFF. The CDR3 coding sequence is TGTGCCAGCAGCCCGACGGACTACAGCTCCTACAATGAGCAGTTCTTC.

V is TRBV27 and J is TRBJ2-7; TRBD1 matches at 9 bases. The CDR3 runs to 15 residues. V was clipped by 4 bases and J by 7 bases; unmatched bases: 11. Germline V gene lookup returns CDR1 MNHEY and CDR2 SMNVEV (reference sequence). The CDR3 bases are TGTGCCAGCAGTTGGATCAGGACAGGGGTGGGAGAGCAGTACTTC. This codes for CASSWIRTGVGEQYF.

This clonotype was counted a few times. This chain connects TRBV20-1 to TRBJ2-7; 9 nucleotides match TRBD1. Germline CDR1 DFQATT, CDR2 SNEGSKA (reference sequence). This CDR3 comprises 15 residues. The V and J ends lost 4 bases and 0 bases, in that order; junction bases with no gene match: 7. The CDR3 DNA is TGCAGTGCTACTGAAGGGACAGGGAGCTCCTACGAGCAGTACTTC. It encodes CSATEGTGSSYEQYF.

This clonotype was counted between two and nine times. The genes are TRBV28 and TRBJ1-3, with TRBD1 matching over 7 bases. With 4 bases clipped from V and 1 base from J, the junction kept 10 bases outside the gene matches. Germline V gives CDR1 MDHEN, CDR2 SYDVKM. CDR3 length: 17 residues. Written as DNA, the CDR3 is TGTGCCAGCAGTTCCCAATTTGCGGACAGGTCTGGAAACACCATATATTTT. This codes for CASSSQFADRSGNTIYF.

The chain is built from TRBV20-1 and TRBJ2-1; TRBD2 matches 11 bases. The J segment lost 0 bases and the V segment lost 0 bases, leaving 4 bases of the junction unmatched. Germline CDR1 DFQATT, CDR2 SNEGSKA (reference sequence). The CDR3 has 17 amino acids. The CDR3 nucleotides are TGCAGTGCTAGAGATAGTGGACTAGCGGGCTCCTACAATGAGCAGTTCTTC. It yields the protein CSARDSGLAGSYNEQFF.

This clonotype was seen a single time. CDR3: CASSQGAESSYNEQFF. The CDR3 nucleotides are TGTGCCAGCAGCCAAGGAGCCGAAAGCTCCTACAATGAGCAGTTCTTC. This chain connects TRBV3-1 to TRBJ2-1; D gene unclear. The CDR3 covers 16 residues. V was clipped by 1 base and J by 0 bases, with 10 bases between them. Germline V gene sequence: CDR1 LGHDT, CDR2 YNNKEL (reference sequence).

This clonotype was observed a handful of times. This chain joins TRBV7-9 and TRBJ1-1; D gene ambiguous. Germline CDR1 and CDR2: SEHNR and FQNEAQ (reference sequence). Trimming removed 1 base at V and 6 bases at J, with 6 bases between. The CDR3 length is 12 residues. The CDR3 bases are TGTGCCAGCAGCTTAGAGGTGTCTGAAGCTTTCTTT. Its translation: CASSLEVSEAFF.

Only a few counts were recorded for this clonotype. In DNA, the CDR3 is TGTGCCAGCAGCCGACAGGGGAGACACGAGCAGTACTTC. Encoded protein: CASSRQGRHEQYF. This chain joins TRBV5-4 and TRBJ2-7; 8 bases align to TRBD1. The CDR3 is 13 residues long. V gave up 4 bases and J gave up 5 bases; unmatched junction bases: 5. Germline V gene lookup returns CDR1 SGHNT and CDR2 YYREEE (reference sequence).

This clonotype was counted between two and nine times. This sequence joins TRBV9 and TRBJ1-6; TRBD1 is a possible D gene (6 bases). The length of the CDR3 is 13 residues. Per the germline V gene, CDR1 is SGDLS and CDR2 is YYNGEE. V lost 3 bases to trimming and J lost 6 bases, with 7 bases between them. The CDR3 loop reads CASSGDINSPLHF. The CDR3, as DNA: TGTGCCAGCAGCGGGGACATTAATTCACCCCTCCACTTT.

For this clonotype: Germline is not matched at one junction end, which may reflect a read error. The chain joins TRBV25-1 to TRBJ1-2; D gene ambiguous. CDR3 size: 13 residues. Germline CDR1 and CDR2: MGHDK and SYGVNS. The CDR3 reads CAGSAGGNYGYTF. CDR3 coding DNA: TGTGCCGGCAGTGCTGGTGGTAACTATGGCTACACCTTC.

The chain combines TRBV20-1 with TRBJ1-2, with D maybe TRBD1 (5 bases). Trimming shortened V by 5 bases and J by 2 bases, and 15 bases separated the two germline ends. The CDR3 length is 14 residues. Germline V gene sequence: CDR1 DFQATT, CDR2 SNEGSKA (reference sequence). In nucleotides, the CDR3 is TGCAGTGCTCCAAGACAGTTTTCGAACTATGGCTACACCTTC. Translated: CSAPRQFSNYGYTF.

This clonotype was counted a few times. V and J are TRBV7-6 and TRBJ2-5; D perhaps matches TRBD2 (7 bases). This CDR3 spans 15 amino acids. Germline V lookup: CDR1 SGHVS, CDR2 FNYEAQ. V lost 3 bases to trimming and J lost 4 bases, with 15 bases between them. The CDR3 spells CASSLGGAVRETQYF. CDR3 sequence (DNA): TGTGCCAGCAGCTTGGGGGGGGCGGTGAGAGAGACCCAGTACTTC. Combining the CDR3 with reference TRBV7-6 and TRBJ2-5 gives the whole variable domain GAGVSQSPRYKVTKRGQDVALRCDPISGHVSLYWYRQALGQGPEFLTYFNYEAQQDKSGLPNDRFSAERPEGSISTLTIQRTEQRDSAMYRCASSLGGAVRETQYFGPGTRLLVL.

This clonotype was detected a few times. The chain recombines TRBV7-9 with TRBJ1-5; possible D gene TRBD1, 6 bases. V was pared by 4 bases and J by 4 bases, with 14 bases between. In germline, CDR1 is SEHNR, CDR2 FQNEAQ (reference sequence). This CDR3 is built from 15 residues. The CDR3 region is CASSSIRQENQPQHF. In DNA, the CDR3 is TGTGCCAGCAGCTCGATCAGACAGGAAAATCAGCCCCAGCATTTT.

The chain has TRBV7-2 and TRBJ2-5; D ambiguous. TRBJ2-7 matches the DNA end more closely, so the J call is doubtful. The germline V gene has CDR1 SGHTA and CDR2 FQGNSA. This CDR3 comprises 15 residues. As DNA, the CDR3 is TGTGCCAGCAGCTTAAGGAATGGCGGCCCCTACGAGCAGTACTTC. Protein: CASSLRNGGPYEQYF.

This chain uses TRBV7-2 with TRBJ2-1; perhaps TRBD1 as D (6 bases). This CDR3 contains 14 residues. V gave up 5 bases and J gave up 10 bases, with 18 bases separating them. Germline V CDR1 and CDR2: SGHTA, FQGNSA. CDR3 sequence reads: CASSPYRVLWEQFF. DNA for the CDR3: TGTGCCAGCAGCCCTTACAGGGTTCTCTGGGAGCAGTTCTTC.

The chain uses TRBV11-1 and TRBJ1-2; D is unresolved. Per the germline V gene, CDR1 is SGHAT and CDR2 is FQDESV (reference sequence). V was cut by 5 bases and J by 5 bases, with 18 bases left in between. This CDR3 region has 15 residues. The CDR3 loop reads CASSQDREKGYGYTF. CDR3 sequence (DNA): TGTGCCAGCAGCCAAGACCGGGAGAAAGGATATGGCTACACCTTC.

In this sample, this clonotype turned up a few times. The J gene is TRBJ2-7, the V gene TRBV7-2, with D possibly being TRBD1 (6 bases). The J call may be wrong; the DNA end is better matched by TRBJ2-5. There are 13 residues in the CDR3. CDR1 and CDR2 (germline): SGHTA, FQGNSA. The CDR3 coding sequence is TGTGCTACTGATCGCAGGGGAACAGAGACCCAGTACTTC. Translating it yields CATDRRGTETQYF.

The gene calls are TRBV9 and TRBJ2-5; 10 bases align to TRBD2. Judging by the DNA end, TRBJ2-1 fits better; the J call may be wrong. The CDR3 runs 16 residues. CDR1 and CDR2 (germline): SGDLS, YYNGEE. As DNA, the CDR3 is TGTGCCAGCAGCACCGATAGCGGGGGGACCTACAATGAGCAGTTCTTC. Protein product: CASSTDSGGTYNEQFF.

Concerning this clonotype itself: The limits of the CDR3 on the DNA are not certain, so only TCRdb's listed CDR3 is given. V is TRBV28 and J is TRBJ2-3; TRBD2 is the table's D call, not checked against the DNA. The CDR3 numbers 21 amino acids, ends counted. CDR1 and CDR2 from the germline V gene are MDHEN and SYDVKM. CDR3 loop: CASSTVVGANVLTFGAPMQYF.